This T cell receptor beta chain was sequenced during a study of Graves' ophthalmopathy and Graves' hyperthyroidism. Study information: Stable hyperthyroid donors showed no ophthalmopathy during 18 months follow-up.

The study excluded patients with other autoimmune diseases, uncontrolled infections, pregnancy or lactation. Germline V lookup: CDR1 WNHNN, CDR2 SYGVQD (reference sequence). The length of the CDR3 is 16 residues. The V and J ends lost 5 bases and 0 bases respectively, with 17 bases between them. Amplified material comprised TCR beta CDR3 regions derived from RNA transcripts. First-round RT-PCR relied on HTBI primers, and a second-round multiplex PCR came next. From the multiplex PCR reads, TCRdb called clonotypes with MiXCR, one entry per CDR3 protein. The table includes over a million distinct CDR3 sequences, 35% to 40% detected once. Findings and caveats of the study: From stable hyperthyroidism, ophthalmopathy was separated by a 13-signature model with 85% to 90% sensitivity and around 79% specificity. This model predicted ophthalmopathy progression (sensitivity around 70%, specificity 72.22%).

Ten or more counts support this clonotype. Its antigen is unknown. The gene calls are TRBV10-1 and TRBJ2-7, with D perhaps matching TRBD1 (5 bases). This sequence was found in an adult man with Graves' hyperthyroidism. Sequenced input: peripheral blood or thyroid tissue (not recorded which). CDR3 nucleotides: TGCGCCAGCAGTCCGACCAGGGAATGGTCCTCCTACGAGCAGTACTTC. The encoded protein is CASSPTREWSSYEQYF.